This T cell receptor beta chain was found in a study of T cell responses to AZD1222 COVID-19 vaccine. Study-wide results and caveats: Reports indicate that nearly half of spike-specific TCRs are directed at unmutated variant regions. Baseline serology detected seropositivity in only six AZD1222 recipients. Across the whole spike, CD4 TCRs peaked at regions 160-218 and 743-854. Donor demographics were predominantly white British with a female majority; clonal diversity may be underestimated.

Profiling relied on immunoSEQ multiplex PCR, and the TCRdb table lists in-frame clones only, not all of them. The sample includes roughly 200,000 clones, 93% of them seen just once. This clone is a singleton in its sample. Its target is not known. The CDR3 contains 13 residues. Germline loops: CDR1 GTSNPN, CDR2 SVGIG (reference sequence). Deletions cut 0 bases from V and 1 base from J, with 6 bases between. The rearrangement joins TRBV30 to TRBJ1-1; D not resolved. This TCR derives from an adult in good health. Sequencing used peripheral blood, obtained on day 0 of MenACWY control vaccination. The CDR3 nucleotides are TGTGCCTGGAGTGTAATTGCGAACACTGAAGCTTTCTTT. Its protein is CAWSVIANTEAFF.